The 11 T cell receptor beta chains given below trace back to one sample, sequenced in a study of regulatory T cells in long-lasting Graves disease. To make TCR beta libraries, researchers used iRepertoire HTBI primers and Arm-PCR of CDR3 regions. From the multiplex PCR reads, TCRdb called clonotypes with MiXCR, one entry per CDR3 protein. This table holds roughly 700,000 distinct CDR3 sequences, about 30% found once. Time point denoted: persistent/refractory GD, antithyroid drugs over 5 years with positive TRAb. PBMC RNA was the source of the TCR library. The sequencing here drew on peripheral blood mononuclear cells (PBMCs), taken when the disease was refractory, from a patient treated with antithyroid drugs. Every receptor here comes from a female donor with Graves disease.

The chain carries TRBV6-1 and TRBJ2-7, with 7 bases identical to TRBD2. V was clipped by 2 bases and J by 0 bases; unmatched bases: 1. From germline, CDR1 is MNHNS and CDR2 SASEGT. The CDR3 spans 14 residues. Written as DNA, the CDR3 is TGTGCCAGCAGTGAAAGACTAGCCTCCTACGAGCAGTACTTC. The encoded protein is CASSERLASYEQYF.

The chain recombines TRBV15 with TRBJ1-5; 7 positions match TRBD1. Germline values: CDR1 LNHNV, CDR2 YYDKDF (reference sequence). Germline trimming cut 0 bases from V and 5 bases from J; bases unmatched to any gene: 13. The CDR3 runs to 18 residues. The CDR3 here is CATSRDPLNRGGDQPQHF. Written as DNA, the CDR3 is TGTGCCACCAGCAGAGACCCGCTCAACAGGGGTGGGGATCAGCCCCAGCATTTT.

As regards this clonotype: Since the CDR3 does not end with the conserved phenylalanine or tryptophan, this likely comes from a read error. The chain combines TRBV7-9 with TRBJ2-5; D is ambiguous. V shed 5 bases and J shed 5 bases, with 21 bases lying between them. Per the germline V gene, CDR1 is SEHNR and CDR2 is FQNEAQ (reference sequence). The CDR3 sequence is 16 residues long. CDR3 in amino acids: CASSPERTARPETQYL. For the CDR3, the DNA is TGTGCCAGCAGCCCGGAGAGAACCGCAAGGCCTGAGACCCAGTACCTC.

In this sample, this clonotype turned up a few times. The chain joins TRBV12-3 or TRBV12-4 to TRBJ1-3, with a weak D call TRBD1 (6 bases). The CDR3 consists of 15 residues. Trimming left V 2 bases short and J 8 bases short, with 16 bases between. The CDR3 DNA reads TGTGCCAGCAGTTTACCCTCGGGGGGCTGGGACACCATATATTTT. It encodes CASSLPSGGWDTIYF.

The rearrangement uses TRBV6-1 and TRBJ1-1; TRBD1 agrees at 7 bases. The CDR3 has 13 amino acids. V was pared by 7 bases and J by 4 bases, with 6 bases of the junction left unmatched. From germline, CDR1 is MNHNS and CDR2 SASEGT. The CDR3 DNA reads TGTGCCAGCAAAGACAGGGTTGTCACTGAAGCTTTCTTT. Its protein product is CASKDRVVTEAFF.

This rearrangement joins TRBV6-2 or TRBV6-3 to TRBJ1-1; 10 bases fit TRBD1. The CDR3 has 14 residues. Germline V gene data show CDR1 as MNHEY and CDR2 as SVGEGT. V was pared by 5 bases and J by 3 bases, with 3 bases of the junction left unmatched. For the CDR3, the DNA is TGTGCCAGCAGTAGACAGGGGGCGTACACTGAAGCTTTCTTT. Encoded protein: CASSRQGAYTEAFF.

V gene TRBV18 combines with J gene TRBJ2-5; D call uncertain. Germline loops: CDR1 KGHSH, CDR2 LQKENI. Trimming pared 6 bases from V and 4 bases from J, leaving 9 bases between. The CDR3 has 12 amino acids. The DNA for the CDR3 is TGTGCCAGCTCTCCATCCCCAGAGACCCAGTACTTC. Amino acids: CASSPSPETQYF.

This clonotype was seen a handful of times. The chain couples TRBV6-1 to TRBJ2-7; D is uncertain. This CDR3 is 11 amino acids long. The germline V gene has CDR1 MNHNS and CDR2 SASEGT. With 7 bases removed from V and 6 bases from J, the gap between germline ends came to 10 bases. The CDR3 DNA sequence: TGTGCCAGCATCGACCGCTCCGAGCAGTACTTC. Translated, it gives CASIDRSEQYF.

This clonotype was seen only a few times. The V gene is TRBV27, the J gene TRBJ1-5; D remains unclear. The CDR3 has 13 residues. Germline V CDR1 and CDR2: MNHEY, SMNVEV (reference sequence). The V end lost 0 bases, the J end lost 14 bases, and 14 bases lay between the germline ends. CDR3 sequence (DNA): TGTGCCAGCAGTTTATCGCTGCGTGCGCCGGAGCATTTT. Amino acid sequence: CASSLSLRAPEHF.

This chain connects TRBV12-5 to TRBJ1-2; D is possibly TRBD1 (6 bases). The ends were cut back, 2 bases at V and 8 bases at J, with 15 bases in the middle. Germline V gives CDR1 LGHNT, CDR2 FRNRAP. The CDR3 has 14 amino acids. As DNA, the CDR3 is TGTGCTAGTGGTTTGTCCCAACAGGGTGGGGGCTACACCTTC. Translated: CASGLSQQGGGYTF.

This clonotype showed up just a few times. The J gene is TRBJ2-7, the V gene TRBV3-1; the match to TRBD1 covers 7 bases. This CDR3 is 14 amino acids long. V lost 4 bases and J lost 2; bases outside the gene matches: 5. CDR1 is LGHDT, CDR2 YNNKEL, per germline (reference sequence). CDR3 nucleotides: TGTGCCAGCAGCCCCAGACAGGGACCCTACGAGCAGTACTTC. Translating it yields CASSPRQGPYEQYF.